The sequence of this T cell receptor (beta chain) was determined in a study of CD8 T cells in ankylosing spondylitis listed by TCRdb under 2017. Background on the whole study: The study profiled T cell receptor beta repertoires in healthy donors and ankylosing spondylitis patients to find disease-linked TCR variants. The full study cohort comprised 20 to 25 ankylosing spondylitis patients and around 100 healthy donors. Peripheral blood was sampled, and synovial fluid was also collected from ankylosing spondylitis patients.

The germline ends are 15 bases apart after V is trimmed by 1 base and J by 3 bases. The CDR1 and CDR2 encoded by the germline V gene (reference sequence) are SEHNR and FQNEAQ. There are 16 amino acids in the CDR3, from cysteine to phenylalanine inclusive. Of all the DNA, just the CDR3 is kept, 48 bases in frame from base 1. What the authors observed across the whole study: A TCR beta motif of about eight highly homologous amino acid variants appeared characteristic of blood from ankylosing spondylitis patients. The disease-linked clones had a CD8+ phenotype and were found at relatively low frequencies in peripheral blood. Some motif variants were previously reported in synovial fluid and blood of reactive arthritis patients, suggesting common disease-initiation mechanisms. According to the report, matched synovial fluid samples from ankylosing spondylitis patients were significantly enriched for the disease-linked clones.

At least ten counts were recorded for this clonotype. The target of this receptor is not known. There are no base qualities to consult, and no much larger clone falls within one base. Instrument used: Illumina HiSeq 2500. Quantitative 5'-RACE with molecular barcodes was the method used to prepare the TCR beta libraries. Processing in the source paper ran as follows. To identify disease-linked TCR variants, a new computational method was used, one built on a probabilistic model of VDJ rearrangement. TCRdb itself trimmed the public reads at Q25 with fastp, ran MiXCR and retained productive beta chains. Identical CDR3 protein sequences are pooled into one entry, listed with their most common genes and DNA. For this entry, the V and J calls and clone size follow TCRdb and not the study's own pipeline. The sample table holds roughly 86,000 distinct CDR3 sequences, of which about 8.8% were seen once. The ten largest clones take up 5.1% of the sample.

The TCR comes from a male donor with ankylosing spondylitis or in good health (not recorded which). The rearranged segments are TRBV7-9 and TRBJ1-1; TRBD1 might be the D gene, on 5 matching bases. Sequencing was carried out using blood, either unsorted or a sorted T cell fraction (not recorded which). The sequenced DNA is TGTGCCAGCAGCTTAGTCCAGGGTGTTAGGCACACTGAAGCTTTCTTT. It codes for CASSLVQGVRHTEAFF.